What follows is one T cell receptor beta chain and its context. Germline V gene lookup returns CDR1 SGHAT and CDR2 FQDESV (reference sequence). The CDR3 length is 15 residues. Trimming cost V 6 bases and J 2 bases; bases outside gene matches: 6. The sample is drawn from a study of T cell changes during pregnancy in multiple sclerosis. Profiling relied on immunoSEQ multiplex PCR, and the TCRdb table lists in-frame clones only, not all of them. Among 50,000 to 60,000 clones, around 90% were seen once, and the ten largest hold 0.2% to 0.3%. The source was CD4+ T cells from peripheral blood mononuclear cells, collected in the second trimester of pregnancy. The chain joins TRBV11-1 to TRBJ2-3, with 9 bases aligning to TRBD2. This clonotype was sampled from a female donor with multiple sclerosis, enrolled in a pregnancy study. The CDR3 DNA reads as TGTGCCAGCAGTCCAAGGACTAGCGCCACAGATACGCAGTATTTT. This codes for CASSPRTSATDTQYF.